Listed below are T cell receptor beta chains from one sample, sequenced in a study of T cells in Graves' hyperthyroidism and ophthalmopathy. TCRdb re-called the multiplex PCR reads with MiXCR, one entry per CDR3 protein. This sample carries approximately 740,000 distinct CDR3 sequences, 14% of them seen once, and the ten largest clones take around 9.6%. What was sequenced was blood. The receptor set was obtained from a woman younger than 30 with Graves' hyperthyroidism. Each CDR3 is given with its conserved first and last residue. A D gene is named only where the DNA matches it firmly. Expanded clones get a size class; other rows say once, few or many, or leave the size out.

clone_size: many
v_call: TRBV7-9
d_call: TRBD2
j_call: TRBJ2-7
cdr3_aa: CASSSTTGTSDPYEQYF
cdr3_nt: TGTGCCAGCAGTTCGACCACCGGGACTAGCGACCCCTACGAGCAGTACTTC

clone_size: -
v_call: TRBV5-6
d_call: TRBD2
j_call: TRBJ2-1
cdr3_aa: CASSEVTSGQEQFF
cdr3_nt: TGTGCCAGCAGCGAAGTTACTAGCGGACAGGAGCAGTTCTTC

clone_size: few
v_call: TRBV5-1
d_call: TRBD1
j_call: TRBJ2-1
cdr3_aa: CASSSRTGGISYNEQFF
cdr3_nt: TGCGCCAGCAGTTCCCGGACAGGGGGCATTTCCTACAATGAGCAGTTCTTC

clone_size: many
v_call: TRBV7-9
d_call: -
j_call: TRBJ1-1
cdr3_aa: CASSLGGTRADEAFF
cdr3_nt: TGTGCCAGCAGCTTAGGGGGAACACGGGCCGATGAAGCTTTCTTT

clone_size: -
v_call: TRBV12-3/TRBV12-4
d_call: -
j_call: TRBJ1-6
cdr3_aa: CASSQPGSPLHF
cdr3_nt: TGTGCCAGCAGTCAACCGGGTTCACCCCTCCACTTT

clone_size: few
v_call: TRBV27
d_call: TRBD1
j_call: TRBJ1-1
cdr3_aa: CASSSGTALNTEAFF
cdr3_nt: TGTGCCAGCAGTTCAGGGACAGCTTTGAACACTGAAGCTTTCTTT

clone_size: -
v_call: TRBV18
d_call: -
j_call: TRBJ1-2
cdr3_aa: CASSHDRSTNYGYTF
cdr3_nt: TGTGCCAGCTCACACGACAGATCCACTAACTATGGCTACACCTTC

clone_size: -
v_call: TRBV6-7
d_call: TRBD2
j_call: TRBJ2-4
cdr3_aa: CASYGRTIGLAGARNIQYF
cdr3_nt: TGTGCCAGCTACGGGAGAACGATAGGACTAGCGGGAGCTCGGAACATTCAGTACTTC

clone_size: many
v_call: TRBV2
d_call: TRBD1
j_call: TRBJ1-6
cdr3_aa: CASRRQGISPLHF
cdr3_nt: TGTGCCAGCAGGAGACAGGGCATTTCACCCCTCCACTTT

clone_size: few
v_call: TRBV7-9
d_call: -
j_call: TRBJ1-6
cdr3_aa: CASSLGQGESSPLHF
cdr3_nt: TGTGCCAGCAGCTTAGGGCAGGGAGAATCTTCACCCCTCCACTTT

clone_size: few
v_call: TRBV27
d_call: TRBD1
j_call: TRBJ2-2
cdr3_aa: CASSSVRGPGELFF
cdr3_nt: TGTGCCAGCAGTTCGGTGAGGGGGCCCGGGGAGCTGTTTTTT

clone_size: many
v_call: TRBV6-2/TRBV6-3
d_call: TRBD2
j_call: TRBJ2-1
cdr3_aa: CASSAWTSGVNEQFF
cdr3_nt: TGTGCCAGCAGCGCTTGGACTAGCGGGGTCAATGAGCAGTTCTTC

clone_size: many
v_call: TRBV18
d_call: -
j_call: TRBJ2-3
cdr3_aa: CASSPGTADTQYF
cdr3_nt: TGTGCCAGCTCCCCGGGTACGGCTGATACGCAGTATTTT

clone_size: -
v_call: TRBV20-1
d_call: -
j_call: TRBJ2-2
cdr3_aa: CSARKGPYTGELFF
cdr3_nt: TGCAGTGCTAGAAAGGGCCCATACACCGGGGAGCTGTTTTTT

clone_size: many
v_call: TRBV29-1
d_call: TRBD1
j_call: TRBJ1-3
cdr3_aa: CSVSGGTGNTIYF
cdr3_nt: TGCAGCGTGTCAGGGGGGACTGGAAACACCATATATTTT

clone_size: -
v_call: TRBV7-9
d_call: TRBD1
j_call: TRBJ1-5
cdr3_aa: CASSLGQGGRSNQPQHF
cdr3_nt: TGTGCCAGCAGCTTAGGACAGGGGGGGAGAAGCAATCAGCCCCAGCATTTT

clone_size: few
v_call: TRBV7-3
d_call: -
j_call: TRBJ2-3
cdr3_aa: CASSRQDKRTDTQYF
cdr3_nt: TGTGCCAGCAGCCGACAGGATAAACGCACAGATACGCAGTATTTT

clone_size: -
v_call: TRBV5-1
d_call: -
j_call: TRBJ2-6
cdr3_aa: CASSFNKWDPAGWANVLTF
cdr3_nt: TGCGCCAGCAGCTTTAACAAGTGGGACCCCGCCGGGTGGGCCAACGTCCTGACTTTC

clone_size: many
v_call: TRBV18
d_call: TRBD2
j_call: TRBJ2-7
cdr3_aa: CASSPPTSGRYEQYF
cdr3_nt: TGTGCCAGCTCACCTCCGACTAGCGGGAGGTACGAGCAGTACTTC

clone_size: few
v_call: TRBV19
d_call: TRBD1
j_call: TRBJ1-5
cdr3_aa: CASTNHRGSLRNQPQHF
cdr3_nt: TGTGCCAGTACGAACCACAGGGGCAGTTTACGGAATCAGCCCCAGCATTTT

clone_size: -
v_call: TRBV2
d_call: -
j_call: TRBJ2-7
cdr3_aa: CASSEFSPGISYEQYF
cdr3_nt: TGTGCCAGCAGTGAATTTTCTCCGGGGATTAGTTACGAGCAGTACTTC

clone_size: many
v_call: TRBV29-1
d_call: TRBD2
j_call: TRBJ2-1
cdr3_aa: CSVAITSGRDEQFF
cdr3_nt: TGCAGCGTCGCAATTACTAGCGGAAGGGATGAGCAGTTCTTC

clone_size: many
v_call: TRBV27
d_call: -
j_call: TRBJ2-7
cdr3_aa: CASSPWAGNFDEQYF
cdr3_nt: TGTGCCAGCAGTCCTTGGGCCGGGAACTTTGACGAGCAGTACTTC

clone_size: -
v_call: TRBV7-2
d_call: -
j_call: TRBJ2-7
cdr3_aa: CASSLFFGGASSYEQYF
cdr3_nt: TGTGCCAGCAGCTTATTTTTTGGTGGGGCCAGCTCCTACGAGCAGTACTTC

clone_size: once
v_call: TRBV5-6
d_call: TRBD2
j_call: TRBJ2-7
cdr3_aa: CASSLALLAGERYEQYF
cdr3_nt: TGTGCCAGCAGCTTAGCCCTACTAGCGGGAGAACGCTACGAGCAGTACTTC

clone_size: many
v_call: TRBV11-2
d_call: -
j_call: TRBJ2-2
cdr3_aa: CASSLDASGELFF
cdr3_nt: TGTGCCAGCAGCTTAGACGCCTCCGGGGAGCTGTTTTTT

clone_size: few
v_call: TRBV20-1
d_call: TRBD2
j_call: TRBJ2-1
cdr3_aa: CSAEKPRSGRAIRQFF
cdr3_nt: TGCAGTGCTGAGAAACCCCGTAGCGGGAGGGCTATTAGGCAGTTCTTC

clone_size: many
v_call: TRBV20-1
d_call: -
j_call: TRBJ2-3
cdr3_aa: CSARRGGGADTQYF
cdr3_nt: TGCAGTGCCCGTCGGGGTGGGGGCGCAGATACGCAGTATTTT

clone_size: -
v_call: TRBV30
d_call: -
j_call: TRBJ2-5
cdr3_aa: CAWSTWVGKETQYF
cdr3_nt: TGTGCCTGGAGTACCTGGGTCGGAAAAGAGACCCAGTACTTC

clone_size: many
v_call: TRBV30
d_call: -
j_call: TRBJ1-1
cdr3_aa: CAWSVRGREAFF
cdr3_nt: TGTGCCTGGAGTGTGAGGGGCAGGGAAGCTTTCTTT

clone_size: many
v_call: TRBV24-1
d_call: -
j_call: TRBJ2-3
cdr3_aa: CATSESAVADTQYF
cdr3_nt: TGTGCCACCAGTGAAAGCGCGGTTGCAGATACGCAGTATTTT

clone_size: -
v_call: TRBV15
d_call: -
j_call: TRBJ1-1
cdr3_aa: CATSRDDGRAFTNTEAFF
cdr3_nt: TGTGCCACCAGCAGAGATGATGGCAGGGCCTTTACGAACACTGAAGCTTTCTTT

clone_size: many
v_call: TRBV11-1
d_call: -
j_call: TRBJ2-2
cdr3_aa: CASSSGDAGELFF
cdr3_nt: TGTGCCAGCAGCAGTGGGGACGCCGGGGAGCTGTTTTTT

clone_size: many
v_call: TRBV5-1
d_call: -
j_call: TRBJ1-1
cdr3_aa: CASSLVAQAFEVKAFF
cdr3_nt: TGCGCCAGCAGCCTTGTGGCCCAGGCTTTTGAAGTGAAGGCTTTCTTT

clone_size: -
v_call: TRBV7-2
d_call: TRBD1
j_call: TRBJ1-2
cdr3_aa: CASSWGQGRVGYTF
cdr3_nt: TGTGCCAGCAGCTGGGGACAGGGTAGAGTGGGCTACACCTTC

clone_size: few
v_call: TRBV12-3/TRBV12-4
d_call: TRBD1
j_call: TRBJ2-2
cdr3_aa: CASRMAGGTGELFF
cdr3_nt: TGTGCCAGCAGAATGGCAGGGGGAACCGGGGAGCTGTTTTTT

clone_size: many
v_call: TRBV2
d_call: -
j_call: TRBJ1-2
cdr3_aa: CASSGYTF
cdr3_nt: TGTGCCAGCTCTGGCTACACCTTC

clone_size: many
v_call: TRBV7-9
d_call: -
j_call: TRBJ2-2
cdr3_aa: CASSLGRRTGELFF
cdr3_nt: TGTGCCAGCAGCTTGGGTCGTAGAACCGGGGAGCTGTTTTTT

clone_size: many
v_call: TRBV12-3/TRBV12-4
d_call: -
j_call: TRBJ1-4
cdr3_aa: CASSLDLLATNEKLFF
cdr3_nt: TGTGCCAGCAGTTTAGACCTCCTGGCAACTAATGAAAAACTGTTTTTT

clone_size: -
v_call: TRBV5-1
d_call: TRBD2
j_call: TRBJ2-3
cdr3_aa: CASSDLGLAGEYTDTQYF
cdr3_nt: TGCGCCAGCAGCGACCTGGGACTAGCGGGAGAGTACACAGATACGCAGTATTTT

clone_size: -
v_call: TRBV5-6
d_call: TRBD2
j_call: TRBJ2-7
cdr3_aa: CASSLRTSGRASHYEQYF
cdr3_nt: TGTGCCAGCAGCTTGAGGACTAGCGGGAGGGCCTCCCACTACGAGCAGTACTTC

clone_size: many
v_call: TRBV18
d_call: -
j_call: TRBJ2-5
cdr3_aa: CASSPTRGQETQYF
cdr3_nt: TGTGCCAGCTCCCCTACCCGGGGGCAAGAGACCCAGTACTTC

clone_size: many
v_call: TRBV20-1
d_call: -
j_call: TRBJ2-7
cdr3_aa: CSARGLGSYEQYF
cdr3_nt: TGCAGTGCTAGGGGGCTAGGTTCCTACGAGCAGTACTTC

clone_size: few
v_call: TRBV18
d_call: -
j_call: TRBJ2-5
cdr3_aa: CASSPGGGAAETQYF
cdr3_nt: TGTGCCAGCTCACCAGGAGGGGGCGCGGCGGAGACCCAGTACTTC

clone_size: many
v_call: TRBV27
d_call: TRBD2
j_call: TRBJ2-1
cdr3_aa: CASSSGLAGAGEQFF
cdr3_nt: TGTGCCAGCAGTTCCGGACTAGCGGGAGCAGGAGAGCAGTTCTTC

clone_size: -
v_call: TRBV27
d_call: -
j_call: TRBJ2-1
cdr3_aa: CASRTDTGNEQFF
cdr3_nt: TGTGCCAGCAGAACCGACACCGGGAATGAGCAGTTCTTC

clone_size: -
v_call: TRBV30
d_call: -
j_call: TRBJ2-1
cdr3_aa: CAWTAGQSADEQFF
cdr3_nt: TGTGCCTGGACCGCAGGACAGAGCGCGGATGAGCAGTTCTTC

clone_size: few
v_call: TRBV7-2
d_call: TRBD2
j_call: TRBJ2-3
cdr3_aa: CASSLGGGRRTDTQYF
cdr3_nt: TGTGCCAGCAGCTTAGGGGGCGGGAGACGCACAGATACGCAGTATTTT

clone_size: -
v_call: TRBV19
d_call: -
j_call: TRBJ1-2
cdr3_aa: CASSIYRSNGYTF
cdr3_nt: TGTGCCAGTAGTATATACCGATCTAATGGCTACACCTTC

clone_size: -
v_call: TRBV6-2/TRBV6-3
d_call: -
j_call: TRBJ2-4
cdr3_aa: CASTRANIQYF
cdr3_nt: TGTGCCAGCACCCGGGCGAACATTCAGTACTTC

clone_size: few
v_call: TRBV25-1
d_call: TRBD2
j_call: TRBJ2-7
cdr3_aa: CASSALAGVYEQYF
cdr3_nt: TGTGCCAGCAGTGCGCTAGCGGGAGTCTACGAGCAGTACTTC

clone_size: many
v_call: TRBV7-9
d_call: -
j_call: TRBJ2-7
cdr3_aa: CASSLHTYEQYF
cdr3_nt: TGTGCCAGCAGCTTGCACACTTACGAGCAGTACTTC

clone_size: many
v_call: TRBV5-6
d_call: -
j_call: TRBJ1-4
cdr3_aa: CASSLRSTGTSNEKLFF
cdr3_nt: TGTGCCAGCAGCTTGAGGTCTACCGGGACAAGTAATGAAAAACTGTTTTTT

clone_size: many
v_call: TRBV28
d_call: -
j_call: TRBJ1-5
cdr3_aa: CASSLSPSNQPQHF
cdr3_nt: TGTGCCAGCAGTTTATCCCCGAGCAATCAGCCCCAGCATTTT

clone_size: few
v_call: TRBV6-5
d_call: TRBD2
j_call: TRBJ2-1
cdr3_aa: CASSYQASGSSYNEQFF
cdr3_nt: TGTGCCAGCAGTTACCAAGCTAGCGGGTCCTCCTACAATGAGCAGTTCTTC